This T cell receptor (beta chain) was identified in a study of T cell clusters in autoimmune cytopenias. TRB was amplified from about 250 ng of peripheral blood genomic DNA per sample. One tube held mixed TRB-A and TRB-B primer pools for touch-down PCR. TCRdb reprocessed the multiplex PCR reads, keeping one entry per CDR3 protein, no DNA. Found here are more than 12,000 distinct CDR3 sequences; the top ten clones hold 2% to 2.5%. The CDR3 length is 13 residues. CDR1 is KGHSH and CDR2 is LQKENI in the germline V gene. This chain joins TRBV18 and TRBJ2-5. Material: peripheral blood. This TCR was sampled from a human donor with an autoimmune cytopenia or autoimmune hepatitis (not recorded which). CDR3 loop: CASSPQFQETQYF.